This T cell receptor (beta chain) was identified during a study of preoperative IRX-2 immunotherapy in early breast cancer. Assay: immunoSEQ multiplex PCR; the TCRdb copy retains only in-frame clones and omits some. The data hold 25,000 to 30,000 clones, with around 90% observed a single time. The treatment denotes: preoperative locoregional IRX-2 cytokine immunotherapy. Preoperative locoregional IRX-2 cytokine immunotherapy was tested in the phase Ib source study. This material was obtained from a patient treated with IRX-2 immunotherapy. The sequence derives from a human donor with breast cancer.

CDR3 nucleotide sequence: TGTGCCAGCAGTGAAGAGGAGGTTAGCGGGAGTGGGGATGAGCAGTTCTTC. This sequence encodes CASSEEEVSGSGDEQFF. This rearrangement joins TRBV6-1 to TRBJ2-1; 9 bases fit TRBD2. Germline assignment: CDR1 MNHNS and CDR2 SASEGT. This CDR3 has 17 residues. Losses at the gene ends were 1 base for V and 8 bases for J; bases not matched to a gene: 12.